These 22 T cell receptor beta chains were sequenced from one sample in a study of OX40 agonist ivuxolimab in advanced cancers. The method was immunoSEQ multiplex PCR; TCRdb's version includes in-frame clones alone and lacks a portion of them. The table records around 80,000 clones, roughly 92% of them present only once. This sample comprised CD4+ or CD8+ T cells sorted from blood, obtained in a trial of the OX40 agonist ivuxolimab. Every receptor here comes from an adult with an advanced solid tumor such as melanoma, head and neck, liver or kidney cancer.

The rearrangement uses TRBV2 and TRBJ2-2; D is unresolved. Germline loops: CDR1 SNHLY, CDR2 FYNNEI. V was trimmed by 5 bases and J by 1 base, leaving 8 bases between them. This CDR3 has 14 amino acids. CDR3: CASSQSGNTGELFF. For the CDR3, the DNA is TGTGCCAGCAGTCAATCCGGGAACACCGGGGAGCTGTTTTTT.

J is TRBJ1-1 and V is TRBV7-9; 7 nucleotides line up with TRBD1. J lost 5 bases, V lost 1 base, and 10 bases had no gene match. From germline, CDR1 is SEHNR and CDR2 FQNEAQ (reference sequence). CDR3 length: 16 residues. The CDR3 nucleotides read TGTGCCAGCAGCTTAGATAAGCACAGGGGTACGACTGAAGCTTTCTTT. Translation: CASSLDKHRGTTEAFF.

V gene TRBV5-6 combines with J gene TRBJ2-7, with D perhaps being TRBD1 or TRBD2 (6 bases each). Germline CDR1 SGHDT, CDR2 YYEEEE. The V and J ends lost 7 bases and 2 bases respectively, with 13 bases between them. There are 13 residues in the CDR3. CDR3 nucleotide sequence: TGTGCCAGCGCACGGGGGCTTACCTACGAGCAGTACTTC. This encodes CASARGLTYEQYF.

The J gene is TRBJ2-1, the V gene TRBV5-4, with D maybe TRBD2 (5 bases). The CDR3 contains 15 residues. Trimming took off 2 bases at V and 0 bases at J, with 9 bases between the two ends. The V gene's germline CDR1 is SGHNT and CDR2 YYREEE (reference sequence). The CDR3 nucleotides are TGTGCCAGCAGCTTTGGCGGGCCCTCCTACAATGAGCAGTTCTTC. It translates to CASSFGGPSYNEQFF.

The chain links TRBV5-1 to TRBJ2-1; no reliable D call. V lost 6 bases and J lost 3, with 4 bases in between. CDR3 length equals 11 residues. The germline V gene has CDR1 SGHRS and CDR2 YFSETQ. The CDR3, as DNA: TGCGCCAGCACCGACTACAATGAGCAGTTCTTC. It is translated as CASTDYNEQFF.

This chain uses TRBV7-2 with TRBJ1-3, with a tentative D call TRBD1 (5 bases). The CDR3 consists of 15 residues. V was cut by 5 bases and J by 0 bases, with 11 bases left in between. Germline CDR1 is SGHTA and CDR2 is FQGNSA. The CDR3 loop is CASSPGRNSGNTIYF. CDR3 nucleotide sequence: TGTGCCAGCAGCCCGGGACGGAACTCTGGAAACACCATATATTTT.

This clone has just one count. At one of its ends the junction is not consistent with the germline gene, which may arise from a read error. The chain carries TRBV2 and TRBJ1-1; D unresolved. Germline CDR1 and CDR2: SNHLY and FYNNEI. The CDR3 has 12 residues. The CDR3 region has the DNA TGTGCCAGCAACTTACCCAACAGAGCCTTTTCCTTT. Its translation: CASNLPNRAFSF.

The gene calls are TRBV6-5 and TRBJ1-1; perhaps TRBD1 as D (5 bases). The germline V and J ends were trimmed by 7 bases and 0 bases, with 9 bases remaining between them. This CDR3 contains 13 residues. Germline V gene lookup returns CDR1 MNHEY and CDR2 SVGAGI. The CDR3 here is CASNWDLNTEAFF. DNA for the CDR3: TGTGCCAGCAATTGGGACTTGAACACTGAAGCTTTCTTT.

The chain has TRBV5-6 and TRBJ1-2; no clear D gene. There are 16 residues in the CDR3. The ends were cut back, 6 bases at V and 0 bases at J, with 18 bases in the middle. The germline V gene encodes CDR1 SGHDT and CDR2 YYEEEE. DNA of the CDR3: TGTGCCAGCACCCAAACGTACGTCTTGACTAACTATGGCTACACCTTC. Translated: CASTQTYVLTNYGYTF.

This clone was seen only a few times. The chain is built from TRBV5-5 and TRBJ1-1; no reliable D call. V lost 0 bases and J lost 1, with 10 bases in between. This CDR3 comprises 15 residues. Germline CDR1 reads SGHKS; CDR2 reads YYEKEE (reference sequence). The CDR3 DNA sequence: TGTGCCAGCAGCTTGGCCGGAGGGCAGAACACTGAAGCTTTCTTT. Translation gives CASSLAGGQNTEAFF. Full variable domain (missing parts from reference TRBV5-5 and TRBJ1-1): DAGVTQSPTHLIKTRGQQVTLRCSPISGHKSVSWYQQVLGQGPQFIFQYYEKEERGRGNFPDRFSARQFPNYSSELNVNALLLGDSALYLCASSLAGGQNTEAFFGQGTRLTVV.

The sample holds one count of this clone. The rearrangement uses TRBV6-1 and TRBJ2-7, with D possibly being TRBD1 (6 bases). CDR1 and CDR2 from the germline V gene are MNHNS and SASEGT. The CDR3 has 12 residues. V lost 9 bases and J lost 2, with 11 bases in between. Here the CDR3 reads CASEQGTYEQYF. In nucleotides, the CDR3 is TGTGCCAGTGAACAGGGAACCTACGAGCAGTACTTC.

The chain couples TRBV10-2 to TRBJ2-1; the D gene is possibly TRBD1 (6 bases). The CDR3 is 12 amino acids. Trimming left V 10 bases short and J 2 bases short, with 9 bases between. Germline values: CDR1 WSHSY, CDR2 SAAADI. The CDR3 DNA reads TGCGCCACAAGGGGGACCTACAATGAGCAGTTCTTC. This translates into CATRGTYNEQFF.

The genes are TRBV10-3 and TRBJ1-6; D unclear. This CDR3 has 15 amino acids. Deletions cut 4 bases from V and 0 bases from J, with 7 bases between. Per germline, CDR1 ENHRY and CDR2 SYGVKD. The CDR3 sequence is CAISGQSSYNSPLHF. The CDR3 bases are TGTGCCATCAGTGGGCAGAGCTCCTATAATTCACCCCTCCACTTT.

This sequence joins TRBV19 and TRBJ2-6; possible D gene TRBD2, 5 bases. Germline lookup yields CDR1 LNHDA and CDR2 SQIVND (reference sequence). Trimming cost V 7 bases and J 4 bases, with 14 bases left between them. The CDR3 runs 15 residues. This chain's CDR3 is CASTTGVTGANVLTF. CDR3 nucleotide sequence: TGTGCCAGTACCACCGGGGTCACGGGGGCCAACGTCCTGACTTTC.

This chain links TRBV7-9 with TRBJ2-3; possible D gene TRBD2, 5 bases. V was shortened by 0 bases and J by 4 bases, with 11 bases between the two germline ends. The V gene's germline CDR1 is SEHNR and CDR2 FQNEAQ (reference sequence). This CDR3 region has 15 residues. CDR3 DNA sequence: TGTGCCAGCAGCTTAGCTGTAGAGGGAGCAGATACGCAGTATTTT. Translating it yields CASSLAVEGADTQYF.

The rearrangement links TRBV6-5 to TRBJ2-1; D may correspond to TRBD1 or TRBD2 (7 bases each). Trimming took 7 bases from V and 7 from J, leaving 17 bases between them. CDR1 and CDR2 from the germline V gene are MNHEY and SVGAGI. This CDR3 contains 14 residues. The CDR3 nucleotides read TGTGCCAGCACCAAGGCAGGGGGGGTGAATGAGCAGTTCTTC. Translation: CASTKAGGVNEQFF.

V gene TRBV6-5 combines with J gene TRBJ2-7; perhaps TRBD2 as D (6 bases). CDR3 size: 12 residues. V was trimmed by 2 bases and J by 4 bases, leaving 6 bases between them. The germline V gene has CDR1 MNHEY and CDR2 SVGAGI. CDR3 sequence (DNA): TGTGCCAGCAGTTACCGGGGGTACGAGCAGTACTTC. It codes for CASSYRGYEQYF.

The chain carries TRBV9 and TRBJ1-1; weak D call: TRBD1 (5 bases). The germline V and J ends were trimmed by 0 bases and 1 base, with 16 bases remaining between them. CDR1 and CDR2 (germline): SGDLS, YYNGEE. The CDR3 covers 17 residues. The CDR3 nucleotides read TGTGCCAGCAGCGTAGGGGACCTCCGGTCTCAGAACACTGAAGCTTTCTTT. Translating it yields CASSVGDLRSQNTEAFF.

V is TRBV18 and J is TRBJ1-4, with D unclear. The CDR3 spans 15 residues. Germline assignment: CDR1 KGHSH and CDR2 LQKENI. V was pared by 3 bases and J by 8 bases, with 16 bases between. The CDR3 sequence is CASSPGAQPGEKLFF. The CDR3 DNA reads as TGTGCCAGCTCACCCGGCGCGCAGCCTGGGGAAAAACTGTTTTTT.

On this clone itself: Relative to the germline gene, one junction end is altered; a read error may explain this. The gene calls are TRBV6-4 and TRBJ1-4; no reliable D call. Germline-derived CDR1 and CDR2 are MRHNA and SNTAGT. CDR3 length: 17 amino acids. The DNA for the CDR3 is TGTGCCAGCAGTGACACTAATCGAGAGCTTATTAATCAAAAACTGTTTTTT. Amino acid sequence: CASSDTNRELINQKLFF.

This clone was observed a single time. The V call is TRBV6-1, the J call TRBJ1-1; D is unresolved. Per germline, CDR1 MNHNS and CDR2 SASEGT. The CDR3 spans 11 residues. V gave up 5 bases and J gave up 8 bases, with 9 bases separating them. The CDR3, as DNA: TGTGCCAGCAGTACGCCCGTGGAAGCTTTCTTT. Translation gives CASSTPVEAFF.

This rearrangement joins TRBV6-1 to TRBJ2-2; D is undetermined. CDR1 and CDR2 (germline): MNHNS, SASEGT. This CDR3 comprises 14 residues. Deletions cut 7 bases from V and 1 base from J, with 10 bases between. CDR3 nucleotides: TGTGCCAGCAAAAGTTTTGGGAACACCGGGGAGCTGTTTTTT. Translating it yields CASKSFGNTGELFF.